These 4 T cell receptor beta chains were all obtained from the same sample, sequenced in a study of T cells expressing NK-cell markers. TCRdb reanalyzed the 5' RACE reads and collapses them to one entry per CDR3 protein, without DNA. This table holds about 140,000 distinct CDR3 sequences. The specimen was blood T cells: a sorted CD56 or NKG2C T cell subset, CD4+ or CD8+ T cells, or bulk PBMC T cells (not recorded which). The receptors shown here come from a man aged 18 to 29 in good health.

V and J are TRBV20-1 and TRBJ2-5; the TRBD1 assignment by TCRdb is unverifiable without DNA. Looked up from germline, CDR1 is DFQATT and CDR2 is SNEGSKA (reference sequence). This CDR3 is built from 12 residues. The CDR3: CSANGGVETQYF.

The rearrangement joins TRBV30 to TRBJ1-1. The CDR3 runs to 11 residues. Per germline, CDR1 GTSNPN and CDR2 SVGIG (reference sequence). This chain's CDR3 is CASWAGLKAFF.

This chain joins TRBV30 and TRBJ2-7; TCRdb's assignment of TRBD2 cannot be checked, as there is no DNA. The germline gives CDR1 GTSNPN, CDR2 SVGIG (reference sequence). The CDR3 totals 14 residues. This CDR3 reads CAWSRREGLNEQYF.

The chain combines TRBV6-2 or TRBV6-3 with TRBJ2-1; TCRdb lists TRBD2, though no DNA is available to test this call. The CDR3 length is 16 residues. Germline lookup yields CDR1 MNHEY and CDR2 SVGEGT. The CDR3 sequence is CASSYRWRVGHNEQFF.